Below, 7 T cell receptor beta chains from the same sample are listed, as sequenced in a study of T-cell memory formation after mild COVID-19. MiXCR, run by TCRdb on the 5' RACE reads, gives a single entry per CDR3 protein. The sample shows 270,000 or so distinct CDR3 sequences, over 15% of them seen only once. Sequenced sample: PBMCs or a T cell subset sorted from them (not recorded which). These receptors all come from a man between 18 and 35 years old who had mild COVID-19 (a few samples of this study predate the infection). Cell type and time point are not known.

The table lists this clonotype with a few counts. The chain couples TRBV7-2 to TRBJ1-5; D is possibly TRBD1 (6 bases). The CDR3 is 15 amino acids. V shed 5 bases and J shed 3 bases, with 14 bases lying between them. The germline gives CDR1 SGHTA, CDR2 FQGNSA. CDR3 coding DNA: TGTGCCAGCAGCAAGACCCGGGACACCAATCAGCCCCAGCATTTT. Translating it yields CASSKTRDTNQPQHF.

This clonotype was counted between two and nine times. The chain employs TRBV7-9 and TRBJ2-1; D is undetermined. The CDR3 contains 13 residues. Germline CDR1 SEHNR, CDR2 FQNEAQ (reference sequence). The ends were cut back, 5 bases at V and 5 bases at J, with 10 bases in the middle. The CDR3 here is CASSPRVDNEQFF. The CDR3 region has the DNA TGTGCCAGCAGCCCCCGGGTCGACAATGAGCAGTTCTTC.

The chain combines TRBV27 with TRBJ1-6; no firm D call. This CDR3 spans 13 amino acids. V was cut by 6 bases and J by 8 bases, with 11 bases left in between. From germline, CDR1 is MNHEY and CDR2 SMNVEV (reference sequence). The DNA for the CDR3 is TGTGCCAGCAGGTGGATTGGGGATTCACCCCTCCACTTT. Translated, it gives CASRWIGDSPLHF.

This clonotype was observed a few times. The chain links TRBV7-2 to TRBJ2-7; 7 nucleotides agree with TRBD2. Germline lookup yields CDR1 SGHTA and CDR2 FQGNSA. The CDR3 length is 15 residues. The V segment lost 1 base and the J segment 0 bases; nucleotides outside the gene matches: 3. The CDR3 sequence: CASSLVAGRSYEQYF. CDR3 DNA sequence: TGTGCCAGCAGCTTAGTAGCGGGCCGCTCCTACGAGCAGTACTTC.

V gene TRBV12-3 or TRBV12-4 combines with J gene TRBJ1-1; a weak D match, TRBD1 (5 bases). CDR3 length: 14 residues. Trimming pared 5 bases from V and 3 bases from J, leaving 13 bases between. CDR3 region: CASSRGWGYTEAFF. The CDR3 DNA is TGTGCCAGCAGTCGGGGGTGGGGATACACTGAAGCTTTCTTT.

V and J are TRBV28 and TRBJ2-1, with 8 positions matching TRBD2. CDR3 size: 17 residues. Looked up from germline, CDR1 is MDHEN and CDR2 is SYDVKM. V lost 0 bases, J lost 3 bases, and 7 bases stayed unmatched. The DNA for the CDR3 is TGTGCCAGCAGTTTATGGGGCCGGGGGGGGTTCTACAATGAGCAGTTCTTC. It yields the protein CASSLWGRGGFYNEQFF.

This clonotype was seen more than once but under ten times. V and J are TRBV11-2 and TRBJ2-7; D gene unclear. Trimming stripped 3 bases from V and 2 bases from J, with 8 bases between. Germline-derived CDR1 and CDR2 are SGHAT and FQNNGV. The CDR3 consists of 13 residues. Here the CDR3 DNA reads TGTGCCAGCAGCTTGACGGACGCCTACGAGCAGTACGTC. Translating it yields CASSLTDAYEQYV.